This paragraph reports one TCR beta chain. Antigen unknown. Each donor was nominally healthy when sampled (though unrecorded immune exposures were likely). Use of 60 Vbeta and 13 Jbeta primers characterized the PCR. Data came from immunoSEQ multiplex PCR; TCRdb stores just in-frame clones and leaves some out. The sample carries more than 150,000 clones, roughly 87% recorded once. The data originate from a study of cytomegalovirus exposure and HLA in healthy donors. Broader study findings: The only immune exposure information that was available was CMV serostatus. Cytomegalovirus-associated status was assigned to about 160 TCR beta chains.

Germline values: CDR1 LNHDA, CDR2 SQIVND (reference sequence). The CDR3 runs to 13 residues. V was cut by 7 bases and J by 0 bases, with 9 bases left in between. The gene calls are TRBV19 and TRBJ1-1; a possible D gene is TRBD1 (5 bases). Sequencing was carried out using PBMCs. This receptor was taken from a girl under three years old in good health and CMV-seronegative. The DNA of the CDR3 is TGTGCCAGTACCCGGGGGATGAACACTGAAGCTTTCTTT. Translating it yields CASTRGMNTEAFF.